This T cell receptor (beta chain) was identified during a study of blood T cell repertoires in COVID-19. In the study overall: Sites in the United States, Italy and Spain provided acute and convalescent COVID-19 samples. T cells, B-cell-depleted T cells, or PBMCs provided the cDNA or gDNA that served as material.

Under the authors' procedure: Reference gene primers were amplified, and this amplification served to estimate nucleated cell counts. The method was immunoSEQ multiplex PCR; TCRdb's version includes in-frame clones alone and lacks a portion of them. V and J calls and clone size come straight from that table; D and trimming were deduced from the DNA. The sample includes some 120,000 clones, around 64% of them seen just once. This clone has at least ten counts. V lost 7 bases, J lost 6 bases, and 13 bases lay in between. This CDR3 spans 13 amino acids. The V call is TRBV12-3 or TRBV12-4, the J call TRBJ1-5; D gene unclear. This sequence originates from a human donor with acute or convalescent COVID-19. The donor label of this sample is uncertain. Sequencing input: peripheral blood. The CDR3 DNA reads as TGTGCCAGCACCCAATCCGCCAGTCAGCCCCAGCATTTT. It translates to CASTQSASQPQHF.